This T cell receptor (beta chain) was obtained from a study of a mutant IDH1 vaccine in newly diagnosed glioma. Produced via immunoSEQ multiplex PCR; TCRdb's table is partial and in-frame only. The sample shows some 120,000 clones, roughly 78% of them seen only once. Germline-derived CDR1 and CDR2 are SGDLS and YYNGEE. The CDR3 is 15 amino acids. Time point given: week 11, during vaccination. Alongside topical imiquimod, each dose of vaccine comprised 300 ug of mutant IDH1 20-mer peptide. Notes on this clone: Its target is unknown. Compared with germline, one end of the junction differs, possibly owing to a read error.

This clonotype originated in a man aged 35-49 years with glioma. The chain uses TRBV9 and TRBJ1-2; TRBD1 agrees at 8 bases. Sequences were derived from PBMCs, sampled from a glioma patient whose treatment included an IDH1 peptide vaccine. CDR3 residues: CASSVPNQGAYSYTF. The CDR3 DNA reads TGTGCCAGCAGCGTCCCCAACCAGGGGGCCTATAGCTACACCTTC.